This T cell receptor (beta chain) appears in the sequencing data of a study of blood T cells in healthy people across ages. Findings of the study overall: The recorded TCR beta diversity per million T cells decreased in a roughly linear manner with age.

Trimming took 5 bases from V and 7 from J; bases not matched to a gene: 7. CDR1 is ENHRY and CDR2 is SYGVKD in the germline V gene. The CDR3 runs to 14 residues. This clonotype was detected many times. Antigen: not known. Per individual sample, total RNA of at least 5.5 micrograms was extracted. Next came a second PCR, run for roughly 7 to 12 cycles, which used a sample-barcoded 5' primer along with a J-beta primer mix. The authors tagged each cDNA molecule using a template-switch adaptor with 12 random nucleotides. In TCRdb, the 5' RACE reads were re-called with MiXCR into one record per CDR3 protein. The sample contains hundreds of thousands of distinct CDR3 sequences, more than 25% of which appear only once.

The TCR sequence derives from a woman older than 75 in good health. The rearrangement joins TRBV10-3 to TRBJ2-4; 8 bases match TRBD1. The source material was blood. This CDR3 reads CAISPDRERNIQYF. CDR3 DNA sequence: TGTGCCATCAGTCCGGACAGGGAGAGGAACATTCAGTACTTC.